The clone carrying this T cell receptor beta chain was recorded a few times. What it recognizes is unknown. TCRdb independently ran MiXCR on the 5' RACE reads; one entry per CDR3 protein. Of about 530,000 distinct CDR3 sequences in the sample, approximately 16% are singletons; the top ten hold less than 0.5%. V shed 5 bases, J shed 7 bases, and the junction held 25 bases outside the gene matches. The CDR3 is 21 residues long. Per germline, CDR1 SGHRS and CDR2 YFSETQ. The record originates from a study of identical twins. Study-wide points: Sequences that were out-of-frame, alpha and twin-shared displayed an excess of low generation probability. Not following the same donors, the study drew its conclusions from cross-sectional statistical analysis.

These data were also filed under a second study, of yellow fever vaccine responses in identical twins.

The sample comprised CD4+ T cells sorted from blood. This chain joins TRBV5-1 and TRBJ2-1; the match to TRBD2 covers 12 bases. The source of this sequence is a woman between 18 and 29 years old in good health. CDR3 loop: CASSGTERTSGRPRFGNEQFF. CDR3 sequence (DNA): TGCGCCAGCAGTGGGACGGAGAGAACTAGCGGGAGGCCCCGTTTTGGGAATGAGCAGTTCTTC.